The source of this T cell receptor beta chain is a study of cytomegalovirus exposure and HLA in healthy donors. As to this clone: The antigen remains undetermined.

Broader study findings: When analyzed later, a missense DCLRE1C variant was found to be linked to TCR beta V- and J-gene trimming. In vitro testing confirmed three CMV-associated chains as specific for CMV antigens. The Asian-associated ancestry cluster reportedly had fewer N-insertions than the approximately 690-donor mean in a later analysis. Later, an analysis found that common viral pathogens appeared to be linked with several of the most significant clusters.

The PCR had 60 Vbeta and 13 Jbeta primers. Using immunoSEQ multiplex PCR, the repertoire was profiled, and TCRdb retains in-frame clones only, with some absent. The sample comprises more than 90,000 clones, around 83% of which are singletons, and 22% rests with the top ten. Trimming shortened V by 4 bases and J by 1 base, and 13 bases separated the two germline ends. Germline V CDR1 and CDR2: KGHSH, LQKENI. CDR3 length: 15 amino acids. Specimen: PBMCs. This TCR was recovered from a man under 40 in good health and CMV-seropositive. This sequence joins TRBV18 and TRBJ2-5, with D possibly TRBD1 on 6 matching bases. The CDR3 region has the DNA TGTGCCAGCTCACAACAGGGTTCAACCCAAGAGACCCAGTACTTC. It is translated as CASSQQGSTQETQYF.